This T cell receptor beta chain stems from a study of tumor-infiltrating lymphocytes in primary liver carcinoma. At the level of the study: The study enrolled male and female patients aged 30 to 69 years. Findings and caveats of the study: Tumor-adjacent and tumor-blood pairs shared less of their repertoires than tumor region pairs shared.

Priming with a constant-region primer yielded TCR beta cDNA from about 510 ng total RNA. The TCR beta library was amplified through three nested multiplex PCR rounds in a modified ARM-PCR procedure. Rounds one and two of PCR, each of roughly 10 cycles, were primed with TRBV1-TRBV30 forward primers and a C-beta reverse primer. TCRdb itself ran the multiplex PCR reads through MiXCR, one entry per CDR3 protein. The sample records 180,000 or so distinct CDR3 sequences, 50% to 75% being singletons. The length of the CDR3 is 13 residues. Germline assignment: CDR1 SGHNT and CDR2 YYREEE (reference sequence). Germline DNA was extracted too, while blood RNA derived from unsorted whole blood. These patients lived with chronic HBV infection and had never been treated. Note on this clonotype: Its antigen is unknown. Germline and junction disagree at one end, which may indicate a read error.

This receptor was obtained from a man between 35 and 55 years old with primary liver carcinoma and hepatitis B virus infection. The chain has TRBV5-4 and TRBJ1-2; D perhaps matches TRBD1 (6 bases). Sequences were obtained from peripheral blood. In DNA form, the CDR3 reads TGTGCCAACAGCTTCGGACAGTTCGACGGCTACACCTTC. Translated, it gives CANSFGQFDGYTF.